Following are 16 T cell receptor beta chains from one sample sequenced in a study of Ad26.COV2.S vaccination and SARS-CoV-2 variants. Treatment given: 15 to 20 received Ad26.COV2.S at low or high dose, single or two shots; roughly 5 received placebo; per-sample allocation not given. The study sampled participants on day 63 after the first vaccine or placebo injection. Produced via immunoSEQ multiplex PCR; TCRdb's table is partial and in-frame only. The top ten hold 1.5% to 2.5% of the sample, which has some 320,000 clones, more than 70% seen once. The sequencing here drew on peripheral blood, taken in a trial of Ad26.COV2.S vaccine versus placebo. These receptors came from a person between 18 and 65 years old who received the Ad26.COV2.S COVID-19 vaccine or a placebo.

The gene calls are TRBV6-5 and TRBJ2-1; D not certain. V lost 0 bases and J 4 bases, leaving 7 bases between the germline ends. Looked up from germline, CDR1 is MNHEY and CDR2 is SVGAGI. This CDR3 is 14 amino acids long. CDR3 sequence (DNA): TGTGCCAGCAGTTACTCCGACTCTTACAATGAGCAGTTCTTC. Translation gives CASSYSDSYNEQFF.

This clone was recorded once. The chain recombines TRBV6-6 with TRBJ2-1; TRBD2 agrees at 11 bases. The CDR3 sequence is 16 residues long. Germline CDR1 is MNHNY and CDR2 is SVGAGI (reference sequence). J lost 5 bases, V lost 2 bases, and 5 bases had no gene match. In DNA form, the CDR3 reads TGTGCCAGCAGTTACCAACTAGCGGGGGCAGACAATGAGCAGTTCTTC. This sequence encodes CASSYQLAGADNEQFF.

The V and J genes are TRBV29-1 and TRBJ1-2; D perhaps matches TRBD1 (6 bases). Per germline, CDR1 SQVTM and CDR2 ANQGSEA. The CDR3 loop spans 13 amino acids. V lost 6 bases and J 3 bases, leaving 14 bases between the germline ends. CDR3 in amino acids: CSVKLDRDYGYTF. DNA of the CDR3: TGCAGCGTCAAATTGGACAGAGACTATGGCTACACCTTC.

The CDR3 loop is CASRLLGEDTQYF. The CDR3 coding sequence is TGTGCCAGCAGATTACTGGGGGAGGATACGCAGTATTTT. This rearrangement joins TRBV6-5 to TRBJ2-3; TRBD1 or TRBD2 may be the D gene (5 bases each). The germline V gene encodes CDR1 MNHEY and CDR2 SVGAGI. V was trimmed by 6 bases and J by 6 bases, leaving 13 bases between them. The CDR3 length is 13 residues.

The gene calls are TRBV7-6 and TRBJ1-4, with a weak D call TRBD1 (5 bases). The germline CDR1 and CDR2 sequences are SGHVS and FNYEAQ. The CDR3 consists of 14 residues. Between the trimmed V and J ends, which lost 2 bases and 5 bases, there was a span of 9 bases. In DNA form, the CDR3 reads TGTGCCAGCAGCTTAAGGGAGGGGAATGAAAAACTGTTTTTT. This encodes CASSLREGNEKLFF.

The chain recombines TRBV6-1 with TRBJ1-2; D is unclear. The CDR3 has 15 amino acids. Germline V gene data show CDR1 as MNHNS and CDR2 as SASEGT. Trimming shortened V by 2 bases and J by 4 bases, and 14 bases separated the two germline ends. CDR3 sequence (DNA): TGTGCCAGCAGTGAACGTCTTACGGGAATCTATGGCTACACCTTC. Its protein is CASSERLTGIYGYTF.

This chain links TRBV29-1 with TRBJ1-2; TRBD1 matches 9 bases. The CDR3 sequence is 14 residues long. V lost 2 bases and J lost 5; bases outside the gene matches: 6. In germline, CDR1 is SQVTM, CDR2 ANQGSEA. CDR3 nucleotide sequence: TGCAGCGTTGAAAGCGCGGGACAGGGTTATGGCTACACCTTC. This translates into CSVESAGQGYGYTF.

The chain joins TRBV19 to TRBJ2-3; a weak D match, TRBD2 (5 bases). Between the trimmed V and J ends, which lost 6 bases and 1 base, there was a span of 14 bases. Germline CDR1 reads LNHDA; CDR2 reads SQIVND (reference sequence). This CDR3 is built from 15 residues. As DNA, the CDR3 is TGTGCCAGTAGCATCCGGGGTAGCGGCACAGATACGCAGTATTTT. It codes for CASSIRGSGTDTQYF.

The rearrangement uses TRBV12-5 and TRBJ2-4; D perhaps matches TRBD1 (6 bases). Germline-derived CDR1 and CDR2 are LGHNT and FRNRAP. V lost 1 base to trimming and J lost 1 base, with 20 bases between them. This CDR3 has 19 residues. In nucleotides, the CDR3 is TGTGCTAGTGGTTTGGCCCACCGGGACACCTTGGCGGCCAAAAACATTCAGTACTTC. Amino acid sequence: CASGLAHRDTLAAKNIQYF.

This clone showed up just once. The rearrangement joins TRBV9 to TRBJ2-3; TRBD1 might be the D (5 bases). The ends were cut back, 4 bases at V and 6 bases at J, with 18 bases in the middle. The CDR3 extends over 15 amino acids. Germline CDR1 is SGDLS and CDR2 is YYNGEE. The CDR3 sequence: CASSPRAGRFDTQYF. The CDR3 DNA sequence: TGTGCCAGCAGCCCCCGGGCAGGGCGGTTTGATACGCAGTATTTT.

V and J are TRBV9 and TRBJ1-6; D unclear. The ends were cut back, 0 bases at V and 5 bases at J, with 9 bases in the middle. Germline lookup yields CDR1 SGDLS and CDR2 YYNGEE. This CDR3 region has 15 residues. CDR3 DNA: TGTGCCAGCAGCGTAGGGGGTTTTGATAATTCACCCCTCCACTTT. Protein product: CASSVGGFDNSPLHF.

This clone was detected only once. The junction departs from the called germline gene at one end, perhaps through a read error. The V and J genes are TRBV7-6 and TRBJ2-7, with 13 bases lining up with TRBD2. CDR1 is SGHVS, CDR2 FNYEAQ, per germline. CDR3 length equals 14 residues. The CDR3 sequence: CASSPGTSGALKDF. For the CDR3, the DNA is TGTGCCAGCAGCCCCGGGACTAGCGGGGCCCTTAAGGACTTC.

The chain employs TRBV7-6 and TRBJ2-7; D gene uncertain. This CDR3 contains 14 residues. The ends were cut back, 1 base at V and 0 bases at J, with 7 bases in the middle. Germline CDR1 reads SGHVS; CDR2 reads FNYEAQ. This CDR3 is CASSLEGSSYEQYF. The CDR3 DNA sequence: TGTGCCAGCAGCTTAGAGGGCAGCTCCTACGAGCAGTACTTC. Together with reference TRBV7-6 and TRBJ2-7, the CDR3 gives the full variable domain: GAGVSQSPRYKVTKRGQDVALRCDPISGHVSLYWYRQALGQGPEFLTYFNYEAQQDKSGLPNDRFSAERPEGSISTLTIQRTEQRDSAMYRCASSLEGSSYEQYFGPGTRLTVT.

The V and J genes are TRBV19 and TRBJ2-1; D possibly uses TRBD1 or TRBD2 (5 bases each). This CDR3 contains 15 residues. Germline V CDR1 and CDR2: LNHDA, SQIVND (reference sequence). The V end was cut by 1 base, the J end by 9 bases, with 16 bases between. The CDR3 nucleotides are TGTGCCAGTAGTATAGGGAGGACACGGATAGGTGAGCAGTTCTTC. It codes for CASSIGRTRIGEQFF.

This clone has only one observation. The chain recombines TRBV5-1 with TRBJ1-1, with a weak D call TRBD1 (6 bases). The ends were cut back, 3 bases at V and 2 bases at J, with 23 bases in the middle. This CDR3 comprises 18 residues. The germline CDR1 and CDR2 sequences are SGHRS and YFSETQ. The CDR3 loop reads CASSSSGGYRYINTEAFF. DNA of the CDR3: TGCGCCAGCAGCTCCTCGGGGGGCTATAGGTACATAAACACTGAAGCTTTCTTT. The complete variable domain, with remaining parts taken from reference TRBV5-1 and TRBJ1-1, reads KAGVTQTPRYLIKTRGQQVTLSCSPISGHRSVSWYQQTPGQGLQFLFEYFSETQRNKGNFPGRFSGRQFSNSRSEMNVSTLELGDSALYLCASSSSGGYRYINTEAFFGQGTRLTVV.

This clone appeared once. The chain recombines TRBV6-4 with TRBJ1-1, with no clear D. Trimming took 2 bases from V and 11 from J, leaving 15 bases between them. Germline V gene data show CDR1 as MRHNA and CDR2 as SNTAGT. The CDR3 runs 13 residues. The CDR3: CASSDPILWWAFF. The CDR3 DNA reads as TGTGCCAGCAGTGACCCAATCCTATGGTGGGCTTTCTTT.